These 16 T cell receptor beta chains were all obtained from the same sample, sequenced in a study of naive and memory T cell subsets. Stated treatment: skin biopsy from PPD injection site in Mantoux-positive individual. TCR cDNA received a 3' ligated oligonucleotide that carried a UMI. Ligated cDNA underwent four rounds of PCR with nested alpha and beta constant region primers and SP2. From the UMI-ligation and nested PCR reads, TCRdb called clonotypes with MiXCR, one entry per CDR3 protein. The table records about 24,000 distinct CDR3 sequences, about 6.4% of them present only once. The sequencing here drew on skin, taken from a tuberculin skin test site. These receptors were obtained from an adult in good health.

There are a few counts of this clonotype. The rearrangement joins TRBV19 to TRBJ2-2; 7 bases are a match to TRBD1. There are 14 residues in the CDR3. V gave up 5 bases and J gave up 6 bases; unmatched junction bases: 6. Germline V gene sequence: CDR1 LNHDA, CDR2 SQIVND (reference sequence). The CDR3 region has the DNA TGTGCCAGTAGTGACGACAGGGTGGCCGGGGAGCTGTTTTTT. This gives the protein CASSDDRVAGELFF.

This clonotype was found a few times. The V call is TRBV2, the J call TRBJ2-1, with D perhaps matching TRBD1 or TRBD2 (7 bases each). The V gene's germline CDR1 is SNHLY and CDR2 FYNNEI. V was shortened by 8 bases and J by 4 bases, with 18 bases between the two germline ends. The CDR3 is 15 amino acids. DNA of the CDR3: TGTGCCAGCTACCCCGGGCAGGGGGGGTACAATGAGCAGTTCTTC. As protein: CASYPGQGGYNEQFF.

In its sample, this clonotype was seen once. The V gene is TRBV6-5, the J gene TRBJ1-6, with a weak D call TRBD1 (6 bases). The CDR3 contains 17 residues. Germline V lookup: CDR1 MNHEY, CDR2 SVGAGI. Trimming cost V 6 bases and J 9 bases, with 24 bases left between them. The CDR3 protein is CASSRHSPRTGRSPLHF. The CDR3 nucleotides are TGTGCCAGCAGCCGACACTCCCCTAGAACAGGGCGTTCACCCCTCCACTTT.

The sample holds many counts of this clonotype. This sequence joins TRBV27 and TRBJ2-1; D gene uncertain. CDR1 is MNHEY and CDR2 is SMNVEV in the germline V gene (reference sequence). This CDR3 contains 16 residues. V was clipped by 5 bases and J by 7 bases, with 21 bases between them. CDR3 sequence reads: CASSHRAGVLGNEQFF. CDR3 coding DNA: TGTGCCAGCAGTCATAGAGCAGGAGTTCTAGGGAATGAGCAGTTCTTC.

As for this clonotype: This may come from a read error, since a much larger clone is one base off. The V call is TRBV28, the J call TRBJ2-7; the D gene is possibly TRBD2 (6 bases). V was clipped by 7 bases and J by 4 bases, with 14 bases between them. CDR1 is MDHEN and CDR2 is SYDVKM in the germline V gene. There are 13 residues in the CDR3. Here the CDR3 reads CASTQQEGYEQYF. The CDR3 nucleotides are TGTGCCAGCACCCAGCAGGAGGGTTACGAGCAGTACTTC.

The sample holds a few counts of this clonotype. This chain links TRBV7-2 with TRBJ2-7, with D unresolved. Looked up from germline, CDR1 is SGHTA and CDR2 is FQGNSA. The CDR3 extends over 19 amino acids. Trimming pared 0 bases from V and 1 base from J, leaving 22 bases between. CDR3 DNA sequence: TGTGCCAGCAGCTTAGCTTATTGGGGTTCTGGCGCCTTTTCCTACGAGCAGTACTTC. This encodes CASSLAYWGSGAFSYEQYF.

This clonotype came up a few times. The chain combines TRBV3-1 with TRBJ1-1, with D possibly being TRBD1 (5 bases). Germline CDR1 and CDR2: LGHDT and YNNKEL (reference sequence). V shed 0 bases and J shed 6 bases, with 14 bases lying between them. The CDR3 has 15 residues. CDR3 residues: CASSQDHRGMAEAFF. CDR3 nucleotides: TGTGCCAGCAGCCAAGATCATCGGGGGATGGCTGAAGCTTTCTTT.

This clonotype showed up many times. CDR3 nucleotide sequence: TGCGCCAGCAGCTTTTCAGCGGGTAGCACAGATACGCAGTATTTT. Protein product: CASSFSAGSTDTQYF. The chain joins TRBV5-1 to TRBJ2-3, with D maybe TRBD2 (6 bases). Trimming removed 2 bases at V and 0 bases at J, with 10 bases between. CDR3 length: 15 amino acids. Germline CDR1 and CDR2: SGHRS and YFSETQ. The whole variable domain, filled in from reference TRBV5-1 and TRBJ2-3, reads KAGVTQTPRYLIKTRGQQVTLSCSPISGHRSVSWYQQTPGQGLQFLFEYFSETQRNKGNFPGRFSGRQFSNSRSEMNVSTLELGDSALYLCASSFSAGSTDTQYFGPGTRLTVL.

The chain joins TRBV2 to TRBJ2-3; D uncertain. CDR3 length: 12 residues. Germline values: CDR1 SNHLY, CDR2 FYNNEI. Trimming cost V 6 bases and J 4 bases, with 8 bases left between them. DNA of the CDR3: TGTGCCAGCAGAGGAGCCCCAGATACGCAGTATTTT. The encoded protein is CASRGAPDTQYF.

Ten or more counts support this clonotype. The rearrangement links TRBV29-1 to TRBJ2-1, with TRBD2 identical over 7 bases. V lost 1 base, J lost 4 bases, and 7 bases stayed unmatched. CDR3 length: 15 residues. CDR1 is SQVTM and CDR2 is ANQGSEA in the germline V gene. The CDR3 region is CSVEGGSDSYNEQFF. The DNA of the CDR3 is TGCAGCGTTGAAGGCGGGAGTGATTCTTACAATGAGCAGTTCTTC.

This clonotype has a count of ten or more. The chain uses TRBV30 and TRBJ2-1; D is undetermined. Germline V CDR1 and CDR2: GTSNPN, SVGIG (reference sequence). Trimming removed 0 bases at V and 3 bases at J, with 15 bases between. This CDR3 is built from 16 residues. CDR3: CAWSVRVSPYYNEQFF. In DNA form, the CDR3 reads TGTGCCTGGAGTGTACGTGTAAGTCCCTACTACAATGAGCAGTTCTTC.

The chain combines TRBV20-1 with TRBJ1-1, with D perhaps TRBD1 (6 bases). Trimming took 8 bases from V and 5 from J, leaving 15 bases between them. This CDR3 comprises 12 residues. Per germline, CDR1 DFQATT and CDR2 SNEGSKA (reference sequence). The CDR3, as DNA: TGCAGTACGACAGGAGGAAGGACTGAAGCTTTCTTT. Amino acid sequence: CSTTGGRTEAFF.

This clonotype was observed a handful of times. CDR3 DNA sequence: TGCAGTGCTAGAATCACAGGGGGGGACACTGAAGCTTTCTTT. It yields the protein CSARITGGDTEAFF. The chain joins TRBV20-1 to TRBJ1-1; 8 bases agree with TRBD1. CDR3 length: 14 residues. The germline gives CDR1 DFQATT, CDR2 SNEGSKA (reference sequence). Trimming removed 2 bases from V and 3 bases from J; junction bases left unmatched: 5.

The V call is TRBV4-1, the J call TRBJ2-1; TRBD2 agrees at 10 bases. The CDR3 sequence is 16 residues long. Germline loops: CDR1 MGHRA, CDR2 YSYEKL. J was trimmed by 7 bases and V by 0 bases; bases with no gene match: 6. The CDR3 nucleotides are TGCGCCAGCAGCCAAGAGGGGCGACTAGCGGGTAATGAGCAGTTCTTC. The encoded protein is CASSQEGRLAGNEQFF.

The chain has TRBV5-8 and TRBJ2-1; perhaps TRBD1 as D (6 bases). This CDR3 has 13 amino acids. Trimming cost V 3 bases and J 8 bases, with 12 bases left between them. Germline assignment: CDR1 SGHTS and CDR2 YDEGEE. In DNA, the CDR3 is TGTGCCAGCAGCTCGAACAGGGATCATGAGCAGTTCTTC. Translation: CASSSNRDHEQFF.

By proportion, this clonotype is medium-sized (0.01 to 0.1%). The V call is TRBV28, the J call TRBJ2-1; D is possibly TRBD1 or TRBD2 (5 bases each). Trimming cost V 7 bases and J 4 bases, with 14 bases left between them. CDR3 length equals 14 residues. The germline V gene encodes CDR1 MDHEN and CDR2 SYDVKM. CDR3 coding DNA: TGTGCCAGCATTCATGATGGGGGATACAATGAGCAGTTCTTC. This gives the protein CASIHDGGYNEQFF. The full variable domain, its missing parts supplied by reference TRBV28 and TRBJ2-1, is DVKVTQSSRYLVKRTGEKVFLECVQDMDHENMFWYRQDPGLGLRLIYFSYDVKMKEKGDIPEGYSVSREKKERFSLILESASTNQTSMYLCASIHDGGYNEQFFGPGTRLTVL.